The T cell receptor (beta chain) under discussion was sequenced for a study of cytomegalovirus exposure and HLA in healthy donors. V was cut by 1 base and J by 3 bases, with 12 bases left in between. CDR1 and CDR2 (germline): SGDLS, YYNGEE. This CDR3 spans 15 amino acids. PCR involved 60 Vbeta and 13 Jbeta primers. Source study methods: In a later analysis, tens of millions of unique TCR beta chains included roughly 11 million shared by two or more donors. Assay used: immunoSEQ multiplex PCR; TCRdb lists only in-frame clones, some missing. That table supplies the V and J calls and clone size; D and trimming were determined from the DNA. In the table there are about 100,000 clones, 76% of which are singletons.

Specimen: PBMCs. The rearrangement uses TRBV9 and TRBJ2-3, with D possibly being TRBD2 (6 bases). This receptor was identified in a man aged 40-49 years in good health and CMV-seronegative. The CDR3 region has the DNA TGTGCCAGCAGCGTAATGGCGCGGGGAACAGATACGCAGTATTTT. This encodes CASSVMARGTDTQYF.